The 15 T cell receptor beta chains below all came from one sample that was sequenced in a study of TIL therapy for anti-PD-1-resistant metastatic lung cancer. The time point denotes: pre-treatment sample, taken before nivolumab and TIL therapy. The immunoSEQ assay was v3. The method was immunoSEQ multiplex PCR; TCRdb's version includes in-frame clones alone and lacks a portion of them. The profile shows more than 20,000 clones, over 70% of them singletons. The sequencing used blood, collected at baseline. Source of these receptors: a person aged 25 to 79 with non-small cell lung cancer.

CDR3 nucleotide sequence: TGTGCCAGCAGCACAGGGGTCGGTGGCTACACCTTC. It codes for CASSTGVGGYTF. The chain links TRBV7-8 to TRBJ1-2, with TRBD1 matching 7 bases. Germline V gene data show CDR1 as SGHVS and CDR2 as FQNEAQ. V lost 5 bases, J lost 7 bases, and 4 bases stayed unmatched. The CDR3 spans 12 residues.

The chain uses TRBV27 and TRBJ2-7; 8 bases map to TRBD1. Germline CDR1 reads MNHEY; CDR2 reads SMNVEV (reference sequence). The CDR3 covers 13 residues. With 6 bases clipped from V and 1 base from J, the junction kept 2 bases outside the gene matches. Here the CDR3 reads CASRRQGSYEQYF. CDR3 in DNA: TGTGCCAGCAGACGACAGGGGTCCTACGAGCAGTACTTC.

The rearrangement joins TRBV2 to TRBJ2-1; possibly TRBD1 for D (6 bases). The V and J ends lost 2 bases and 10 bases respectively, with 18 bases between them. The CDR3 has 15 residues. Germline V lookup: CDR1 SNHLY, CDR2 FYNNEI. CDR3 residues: CASSEMGAMAYEQFF. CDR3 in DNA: TGTGCCAGCAGTGAAATGGGGGCCATGGCATACGAGCAGTTCTTC.

The CDR3 here is CANGQGGNQPQHF. The CDR3 DNA is TGTGCCAACGGACAGGGGGGCAATCAGCCCCAGCATTTT. This sequence joins TRBV6-1 and TRBJ1-5; 10 bases map to TRBD1. CDR3 length equals 13 residues. Germline CDR1 MNHNS, CDR2 SASEGT. The trim removed 10 bases at V and 2 bases at J, leaving 2 bases unmatched.

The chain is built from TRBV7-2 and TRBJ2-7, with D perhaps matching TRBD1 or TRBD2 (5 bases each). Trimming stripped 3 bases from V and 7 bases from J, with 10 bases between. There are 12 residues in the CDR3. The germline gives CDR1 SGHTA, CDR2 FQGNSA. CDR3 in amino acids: CASSLGTGEQYF. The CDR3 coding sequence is TGTGCCAGCAGCTTGGGGACCGGAGAGCAGTACTTC.

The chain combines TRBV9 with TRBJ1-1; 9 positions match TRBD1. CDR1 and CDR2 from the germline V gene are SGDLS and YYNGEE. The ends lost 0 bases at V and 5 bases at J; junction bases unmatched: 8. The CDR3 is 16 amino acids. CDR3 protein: CASSVGGTGGATEAFF. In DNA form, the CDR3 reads TGTGCCAGCAGCGTAGGGGGCACAGGGGGCGCGACTGAAGCTTTCTTT.

The DNA of the CDR3 is TGTGCCAGCAGCTTAGGCAGGGGGCGCGGGAACACTGAAGCTTTCTTT. Its translation is CASSLGRGRGNTEAFF. J is TRBJ1-1 and V is TRBV7-3; 8 positions match TRBD1. The CDR3 length is 16 residues. Germline V gene sequence: CDR1 SGHTA, CDR2 FQGTGA. The V and J ends lost 2 bases and 1 base, in that order; junction bases with no gene match: 6.

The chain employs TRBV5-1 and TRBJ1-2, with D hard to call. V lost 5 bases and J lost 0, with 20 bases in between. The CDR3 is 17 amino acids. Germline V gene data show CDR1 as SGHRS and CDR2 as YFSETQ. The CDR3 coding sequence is TGCGCCAGCAGACAAACGAAACAAGACTCTTCTAACTATGGCTACACCTTC. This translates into CASRQTKQDSSNYGYTF. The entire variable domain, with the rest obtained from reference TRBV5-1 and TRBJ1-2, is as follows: KAGVTQTPRYLIKTRGQQVTLSCSPISGHRSVSWYQQTPGQGLQFLFEYFSETQRNKGNFPGRFSGRQFSNSRSEMNVSTLELGDSALYLCASRQTKQDSSNYGYTFGSGTRLTVV.

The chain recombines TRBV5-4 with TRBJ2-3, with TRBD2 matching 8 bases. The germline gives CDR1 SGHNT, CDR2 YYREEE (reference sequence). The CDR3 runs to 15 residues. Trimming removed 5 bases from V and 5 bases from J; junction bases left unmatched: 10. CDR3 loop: CASSRGRGAGDTQYF. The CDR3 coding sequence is TGTGCCAGCAGTCGTGGGCGGGGGGCAGGAGATACGCAGTATTTT.

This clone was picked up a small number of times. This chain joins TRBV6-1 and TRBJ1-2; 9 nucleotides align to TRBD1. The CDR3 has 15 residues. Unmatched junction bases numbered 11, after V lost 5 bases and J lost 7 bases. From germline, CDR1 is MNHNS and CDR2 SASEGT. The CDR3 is CASSSGQGPSGGYTF. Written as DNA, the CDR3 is TGTGCCAGCAGTTCCGGACAGGGGCCCTCGGGTGGCTACACCTTC.

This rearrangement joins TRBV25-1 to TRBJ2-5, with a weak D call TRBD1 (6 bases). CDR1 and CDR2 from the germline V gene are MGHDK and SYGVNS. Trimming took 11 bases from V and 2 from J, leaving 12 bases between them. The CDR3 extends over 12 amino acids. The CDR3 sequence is CACGQRQETQYF. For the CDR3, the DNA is TGTGCCTGCGGACAGCGTCAAGAGACCCAGTACTTC. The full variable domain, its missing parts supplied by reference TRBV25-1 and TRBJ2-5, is EADIYQTPRYLVIGTGKKITLECSQTMGHDKMYWYQQDPGMELHLIHYSYGVNSTEKGDLSSESTVSRIRTEHFPLTLESARPSHTSQYLCACGQRQETQYFGPGTRLLVL.

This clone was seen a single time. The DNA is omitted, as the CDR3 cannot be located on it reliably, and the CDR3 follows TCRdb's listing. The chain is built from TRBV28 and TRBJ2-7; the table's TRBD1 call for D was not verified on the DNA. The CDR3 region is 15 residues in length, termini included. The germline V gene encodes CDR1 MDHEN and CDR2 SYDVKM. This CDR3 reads CASSFGPGPIYEQYF.

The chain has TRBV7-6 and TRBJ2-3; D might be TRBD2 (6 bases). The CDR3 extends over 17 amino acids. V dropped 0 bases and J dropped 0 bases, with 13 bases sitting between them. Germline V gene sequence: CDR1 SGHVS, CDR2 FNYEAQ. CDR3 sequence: CASSLAVRGSSTDTQYF. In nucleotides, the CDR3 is TGTGCCAGCAGCTTAGCGGTCCGGGGGAGCAGCACAGATACGCAGTATTTT. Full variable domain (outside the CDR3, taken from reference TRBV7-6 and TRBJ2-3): GAGVSQSPRYKVTKRGQDVALRCDPISGHVSLYWYRQALGQGPEFLTYFNYEAQQDKSGLPNDRFSAERPEGSISTLTIQRTEQRDSAMYRCASSLAVRGSSTDTQYFGPGTRLTVL.

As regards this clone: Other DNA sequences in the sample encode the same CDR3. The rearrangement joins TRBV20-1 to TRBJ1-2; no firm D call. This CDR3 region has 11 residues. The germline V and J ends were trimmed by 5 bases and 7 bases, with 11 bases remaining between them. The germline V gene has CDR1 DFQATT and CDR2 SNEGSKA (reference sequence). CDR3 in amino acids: CSAPDAGGYTF. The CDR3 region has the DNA TGCAGTGCTCCCGATGCCGGTGGCTACACCTTC.

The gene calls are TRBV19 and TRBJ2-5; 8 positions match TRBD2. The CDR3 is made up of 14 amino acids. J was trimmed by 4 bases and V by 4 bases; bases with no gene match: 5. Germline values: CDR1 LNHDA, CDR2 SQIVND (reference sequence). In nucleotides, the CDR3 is TGTGCCAGTAGTAAGGGACTAGGCAGAGAGACCCAGTACTTC. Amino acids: CASSKGLGRETQYF.